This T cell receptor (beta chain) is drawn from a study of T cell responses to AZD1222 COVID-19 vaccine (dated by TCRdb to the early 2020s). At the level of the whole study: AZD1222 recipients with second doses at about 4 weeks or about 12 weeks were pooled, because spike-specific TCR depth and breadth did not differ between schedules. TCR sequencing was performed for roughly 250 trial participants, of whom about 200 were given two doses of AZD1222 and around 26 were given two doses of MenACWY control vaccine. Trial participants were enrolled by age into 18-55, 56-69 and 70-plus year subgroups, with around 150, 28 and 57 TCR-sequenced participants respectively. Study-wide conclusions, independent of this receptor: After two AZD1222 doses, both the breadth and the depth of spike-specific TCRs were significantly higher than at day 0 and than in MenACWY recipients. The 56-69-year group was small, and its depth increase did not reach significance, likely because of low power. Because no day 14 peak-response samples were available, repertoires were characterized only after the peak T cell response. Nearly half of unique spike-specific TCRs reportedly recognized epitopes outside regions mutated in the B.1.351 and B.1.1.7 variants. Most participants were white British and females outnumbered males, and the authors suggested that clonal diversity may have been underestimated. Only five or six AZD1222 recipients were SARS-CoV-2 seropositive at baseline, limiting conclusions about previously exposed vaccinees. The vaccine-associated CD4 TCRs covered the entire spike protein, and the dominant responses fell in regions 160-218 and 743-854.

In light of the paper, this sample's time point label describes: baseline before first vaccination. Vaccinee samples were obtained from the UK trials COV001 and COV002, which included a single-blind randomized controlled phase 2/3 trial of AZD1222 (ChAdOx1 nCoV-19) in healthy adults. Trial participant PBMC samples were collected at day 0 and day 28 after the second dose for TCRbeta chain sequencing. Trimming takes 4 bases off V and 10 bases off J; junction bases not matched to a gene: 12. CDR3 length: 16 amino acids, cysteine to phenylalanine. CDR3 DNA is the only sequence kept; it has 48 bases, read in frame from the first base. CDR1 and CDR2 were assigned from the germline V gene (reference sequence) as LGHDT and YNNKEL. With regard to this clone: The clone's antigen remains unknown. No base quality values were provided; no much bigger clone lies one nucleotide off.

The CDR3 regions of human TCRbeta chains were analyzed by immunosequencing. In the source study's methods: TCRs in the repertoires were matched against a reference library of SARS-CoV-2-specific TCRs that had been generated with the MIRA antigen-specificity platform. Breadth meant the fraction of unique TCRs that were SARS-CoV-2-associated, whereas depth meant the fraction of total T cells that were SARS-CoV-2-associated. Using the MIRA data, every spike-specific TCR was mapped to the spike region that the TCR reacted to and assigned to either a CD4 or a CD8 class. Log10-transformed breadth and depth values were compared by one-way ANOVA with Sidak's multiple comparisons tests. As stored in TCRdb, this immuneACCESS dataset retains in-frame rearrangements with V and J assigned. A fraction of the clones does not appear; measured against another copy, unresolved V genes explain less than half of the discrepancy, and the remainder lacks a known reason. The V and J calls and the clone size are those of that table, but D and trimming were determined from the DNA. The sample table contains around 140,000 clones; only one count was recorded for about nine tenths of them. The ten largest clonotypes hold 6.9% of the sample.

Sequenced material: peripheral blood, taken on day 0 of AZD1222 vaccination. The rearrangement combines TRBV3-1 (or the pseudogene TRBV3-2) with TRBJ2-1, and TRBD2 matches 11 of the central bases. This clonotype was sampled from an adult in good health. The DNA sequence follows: TGTGCCAGCAGCCTTCCACGGTTAGCGGGGGGGCGCGAGCAGTTCTTC. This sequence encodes CASSLPRLAGGREQFF.